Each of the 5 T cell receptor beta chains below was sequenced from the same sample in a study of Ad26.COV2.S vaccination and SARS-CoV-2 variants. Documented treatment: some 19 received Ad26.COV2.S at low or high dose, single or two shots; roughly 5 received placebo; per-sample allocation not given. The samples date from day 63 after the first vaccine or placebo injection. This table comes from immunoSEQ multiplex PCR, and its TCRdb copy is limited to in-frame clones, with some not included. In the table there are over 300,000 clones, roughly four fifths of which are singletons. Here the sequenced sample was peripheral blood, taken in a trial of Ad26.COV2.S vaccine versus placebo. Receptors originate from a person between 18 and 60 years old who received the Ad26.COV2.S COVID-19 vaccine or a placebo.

The CDR3 nucleotides are TGTGCCAGCACCTTCCAGACAGATCGCAATCAGCCCCAGCATTTT. Amino acid sequence: CASTFQTDRNQPQHF. The gene calls are TRBV7-9 and TRBJ1-5; the D gene is possibly TRBD1 (5 bases). The germline V and J ends were trimmed by 7 bases and 2 bases, with 15 bases remaining between them. Germline CDR1 is SEHNR and CDR2 is FQNEAQ (reference sequence). The CDR3 extends over 15 amino acids.

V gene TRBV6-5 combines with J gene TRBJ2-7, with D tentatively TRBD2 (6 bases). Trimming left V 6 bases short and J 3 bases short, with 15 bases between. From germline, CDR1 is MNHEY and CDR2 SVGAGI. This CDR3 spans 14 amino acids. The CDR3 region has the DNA TGTGCCAGCAGCCAGACTAGTTCTAACTACGAGCAGTACTTC. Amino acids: CASSQTSSNYEQYF.

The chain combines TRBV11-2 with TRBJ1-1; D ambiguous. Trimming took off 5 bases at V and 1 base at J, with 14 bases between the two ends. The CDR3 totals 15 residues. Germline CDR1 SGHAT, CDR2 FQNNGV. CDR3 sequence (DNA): TGTGCCAGCAGCACCGTGGGGAGGGCGAACACTGAAGCTTTCTTT. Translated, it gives CASSTVGRANTEAFF.

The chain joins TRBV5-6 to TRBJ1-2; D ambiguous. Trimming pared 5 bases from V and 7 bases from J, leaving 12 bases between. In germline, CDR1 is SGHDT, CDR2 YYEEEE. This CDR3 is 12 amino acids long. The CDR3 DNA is TGTGCCAGCAGTTCCCGTCCCCTTGGCTACACCTTC. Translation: CASSSRPLGYTF. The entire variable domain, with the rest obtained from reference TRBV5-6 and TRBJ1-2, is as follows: DAGVTQSPTHLIKTRGQQVTLRCSPKSGHDTVSWYQQALGQGPQFIFQYYEEEERQRGNFPDRFSGHQFPNYSSELNVNALLLGDSALYLCASSSRPLGYTFGSGTRLTVV.

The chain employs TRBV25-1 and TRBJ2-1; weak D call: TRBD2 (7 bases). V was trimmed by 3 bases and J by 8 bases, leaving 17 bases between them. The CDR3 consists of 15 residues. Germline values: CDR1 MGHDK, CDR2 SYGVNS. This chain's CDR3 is CASSDPWGGKHEQFF. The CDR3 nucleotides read TGTGCCAGCAGTGACCCGTGGGGGGGCAAGCATGAGCAGTTCTTC.